One sample yielded the 21 T cell receptor beta chains listed below, sequenced in a study of blood T cell repertoires in COVID-19. Sequencing used immunoSEQ multiplex PCR; TCRdb keeps in-frame clones, though not all of them. The sample includes some 260,000 clones, 70% to 90% of them seen just once. Sequences were obtained from peripheral blood. The receptors were gathered from a human donor in a cohort sampled during active COVID-19.

The CDR3 loop reads CASSYRRTGVTEAFF. CDR3 bases: TGTGCCAGCAGTTACCGGCGGACAGGGGTCACTGAAGCTTTCTTT. The chain uses TRBV6-5 and TRBJ1-1; 9 bases are a match to TRBD1. CDR3 size: 15 residues. V dropped 2 bases and J dropped 4; count of bases not matched to a gene: 5. CDR1 and CDR2 (germline): MNHEY, SVGAGI.

The chain carries TRBV15 and TRBJ1-5; 7 nucleotides agree with TRBD1. The J segment lost 4 bases and the V segment lost 0 bases, leaving 3 bases of the junction unmatched. CDR3 size: 15 residues. Germline-derived CDR1 and CDR2 are LNHNV and YYDKDF (reference sequence). DNA for the CDR3: TGTGCCACCAGCAGAGACGGGACAGAGAATCAGCCCCAGCATTTT. It encodes CATSRDGTENQPQHF.

The gene calls are TRBV4-1 and TRBJ2-7, with TRBD2 matching over 8 bases. The CDR3 is made up of 14 amino acids. Germline values: CDR1 MGHRA, CDR2 YSYEKL. V was pared by 3 bases and J by 9 bases, with 10 bases of the junction left unmatched. The CDR3 here is CASSQPGLVFGQYF. In nucleotides, the CDR3 is TGCGCCAGCAGCCAGCCGGGACTAGTATTCGGGCAGTACTTC.

The gene calls are TRBV19 and TRBJ2-3; tentative D call: TRBD2 (6 bases). Germline assignment: CDR1 LNHDA and CDR2 SQIVND (reference sequence). The germline V and J ends were trimmed by 6 bases and 0 bases, with 13 bases remaining between them. The CDR3 covers 15 residues. CDR3 bases: TGTGCCAGTAGAGCCTTGGCGGGGAGCACAGATACGCAGTATTTT. Encoded protein: CASRALAGSTDTQYF. The whole variable domain, remainder taken from reference TRBV19 and TRBJ2-3, is DGGITQSPKYLFRKEGQNVTLSCEQNLNHDAMYWYRQDPGQGLRLIYYSQIVNDFQKGDIAEGYSVSREKKESFPLTVTSAQKNPTAFYLCASRALAGSTDTQYFGPGTRLTVL.

This chain uses TRBV10-3 with TRBJ2-1; 11 nucleotides agree with TRBD2. V was clipped by 2 bases and J by 3 bases; unmatched bases: 3. CDR1 is ENHRY, CDR2 SYGVKD, per germline. This CDR3 contains 16 residues. The CDR3 bases are TGTGCCATCAGTGAGCCCGGACTAGCGGGCTACAATGAGCAGTTCTTC. Its translation: CAISEPGLAGYNEQFF.

This chain links TRBV5-1 with TRBJ2-1; TRBD2 agrees at 7 bases. The germline V gene has CDR1 SGHRS and CDR2 YFSETQ. With V trimmed by 0 bases and J by 3 bases, 6 bases remained unmatched. CDR3 length: 16 amino acids. CDR3 nucleotides: TGCGCCAGCAGCTTGGTCCGGGGGGTGGTCTACAATGAGCAGTTCTTC. It translates to CASSLVRGVVYNEQFF.

J is TRBJ2-1 and V is TRBV9; 10 bases agree with TRBD2. Germline assignment: CDR1 SGDLS and CDR2 YYNGEE. The CDR3 consists of 16 residues. V was pared by 1 base and J by 4 bases, with 5 bases of the junction left unmatched. In DNA form, the CDR3 reads TGTGCCAGCAGCGTATCCCAGCGGGGGGGTTACAATGAGCAGTTCTTC. Translation: CASSVSQRGGYNEQFF.

The chain combines TRBV6-2 or TRBV6-3 with TRBJ2-1, with D perhaps matching TRBD2 (6 bases). Germline-derived CDR1 and CDR2 are MNHEY and SVGEGT. Between the trimmed V and J ends, which lost 4 bases and 6 bases, there was a span of 7 bases. CDR3 length equals 12 residues. As DNA, the CDR3 is TGTGCCAGCAGTTTGACTAGCAATGAGCAGTTCTTC. Protein product: CASSLTSNEQFF.

The chain is built from TRBV20-1 and TRBJ2-5, with no clear D. CDR1 is DFQATT, CDR2 SNEGSKA, per germline (reference sequence). The CDR3 is 11 residues long. V was cut by 6 bases and J by 4 bases, with 9 bases left in between. This chain's CDR3 is CSARPIETQYF. The CDR3 DNA reads as TGCAGTGCCAGGCCTATAGAGACCCAGTACTTC.

This clone was seen a handful of times. CDR3 sequence (DNA): TGTGCCAGCCAGGGGGACAGAACCTACGAGCAGTACTTC. It codes for CASQGDRTYEQYF. This chain uses TRBV12-3 or TRBV12-4 with TRBJ2-7; TRBD1 matches at 7 bases. After removal of 8 bases from V and 2 bases from J, the junction contained 6 bases not matched to a gene. The CDR3 spans 13 residues.

This clone was counted once. The chain recombines TRBV5-4 with TRBJ1-2; 10 bases align to TRBD1. The CDR3 is 13 amino acids. The germline V gene encodes CDR1 SGHNT and CDR2 YYREEE (reference sequence). The junction had 3 bases not matched to a gene; V was cut back by 5 bases and J by 5 bases. The CDR3 nucleotides read TGTGCCAGCAGTGCGGGACAGGGGTATGGCTACACCTTC. It translates to CASSAGQGYGYTF.

This chain joins TRBV10-2 and TRBJ1-2; D perhaps matches TRBD1 (5 bases). The CDR3 contains 15 residues. V lost 2 bases to trimming and J lost 3 bases, with 13 bases between them. Germline values: CDR1 WSHSY, CDR2 SAAADI. CDR3 sequence: CASSENSGAHYGYTF. The CDR3 DNA follows: TGCGCCAGCAGTGAGAATAGCGGGGCCCACTATGGCTACACCTTC.

V and J are TRBV7-9 and TRBJ2-1, with 16 bases fitting TRBD2. The CDR3 has 18 amino acids. Germline V lookup: CDR1 SEHNR, CDR2 FQNEAQ (reference sequence). The V and J ends lost 5 bases and 5 bases, in that order; junction bases with no gene match: 9. CDR3 nucleotide sequence: TGTGCCAGCAGCAAGGGGACTAGCGGGAGGGCCCTGAACAATGAGCAGTTCTTC. Protein: CASSKGTSGRALNNEQFF.

This rearrangement joins TRBV5-4 to TRBJ2-3, with 8 nucleotides matching TRBD1. CDR1 SGHNT and CDR2 YYREEE come from the germline V gene (reference sequence). V lost 0 bases to trimming and J lost 1 base; unmatched junction nucleotides: 4. This CDR3 has 16 amino acids. CDR3 sequence (DNA): TGTGCCAGCAGCTTGGGGGCAGGGGGCCGCACAGATACGCAGTATTTT. As protein: CASSLGAGGRTDTQYF.

The CDR3 loop is CASSRRQDSPLHF. CDR3 in DNA: TGTGCCAGCAGCCGACGACAGGATTCACCCCTCCACTTT. The V and J genes are TRBV14 and TRBJ1-6; tentative D call: TRBD1 (6 bases). This CDR3 comprises 13 residues. Germline CDR1 SGHDN, CDR2 FVKESK. V was pared by 4 bases and J by 8 bases, with 9 bases between.

With regard to this clone: Sequence at one end of the junction differs from germline and may be a read error. The V and J genes are TRBV18 and TRBJ2-7; 13 bases line up with TRBD2. CDR3 size: 13 residues. The germline V gene encodes CDR1 KGHSH and CDR2 LQKENI. In DNA, the CDR3 is TGTGCCAGCTCACCCGCCGGGACTAGCGGGGAGGATTTC. Its translation: CASSPAGTSGEDF. The full variable domain, rest sourced from reference TRBV18 and TRBJ2-7, is NAGVMQNPRHLVRRRGQEARLRCSPMKGHSHVYWYRQLPEEGLKFMVYLQKENIIDESGMPKERFSAEFPKEGPSILRIQQVVRGDSAAYFCASSPAGTSGEDFGPGTRLTVT.

This clone is a singleton in its sample. This chain uses TRBV2 with TRBJ2-7; maybe TRBD1 (5 bases). CDR1 and CDR2 (germline): SNHLY, FYNNEI. V lost 9 bases and J lost 3, with 12 bases in between. The CDR3 covers 12 residues. CDR3 bases: TGTGCCAGTTGGGGCAGTAACTACGAGCAGTACTTC. The encoded protein is CASWGSNYEQYF.

In its sample, this clone was seen a few times. The V call is TRBV4-2, the J call TRBJ2-7, with TRBD1 as a possible D gene (6 bases). From germline, CDR1 is LGHNA and CDR2 YNFKEQ. Trimming pared 4 bases from V and 5 bases from J, leaving 18 bases between. This CDR3 is 15 amino acids long. This CDR3 is CASSPYQGLSDEQYF. CDR3 bases: TGTGCCAGCAGCCCATATCAGGGGTTGAGCGACGAGCAGTACTTC.

CDR3 bases: TGTGCCTGGAGTGCCCGCCTGTTAGCTAACTATGGCTACACCTTC. Amino acids: CAWSARLLANYGYTF. The V call is TRBV30, the J call TRBJ1-2; D not resolved. The CDR3 sequence is 15 residues long. Trimming took 1 base from V and 0 from J, leaving 12 bases between them. The V gene's germline CDR1 is GTSNPN and CDR2 SVGIG (reference sequence).

This clone appeared a single time. The J gene is TRBJ1-1, the V gene TRBV19; weak D call: TRBD1 (6 bases). Per germline, CDR1 LNHDA and CDR2 SQIVND (reference sequence). V was clipped by 3 bases and J by 1 base, with 12 bases between them. The CDR3 contains 15 residues. The CDR3 DNA reads as TGTGCCAGTAGTATCTCCTCGGACAGGAACACTGAAGCTTTCTTT. This codes for CASSISSDRNTEAFF.

The V gene is TRBV7-2, the J gene TRBJ1-1; D is ambiguous. Germline V gene sequence: CDR1 SGHTA, CDR2 FQGNSA. This CDR3 spans 14 amino acids. Trimming took 2 bases from V and 5 from J, leaving 12 bases between them. CDR3 residues: CASSLMRAATEAFF. The CDR3, as DNA: TGTGCCAGCAGCTTAATGCGTGCCGCGACTGAAGCTTTCTTT. Based on the CDR3 plus reference TRBV7-2 and TRBJ1-1, the full variable domain is GAGVSQSPSNKVTEKGKDVELRCDPISGHTALYWYRQSLGQGLEFLIYFQGNSAPDKSGLPSDRFSAERTGGSVSTLTIQRTQQEDSAVYLCASSLMRAATEAFFGQGTRLTVV.